This record looks at one T cell receptor (beta chain) sequence and its context. One end of the junction varies from germline; a read error may be responsible. CDR1 and CDR2 from the germline V gene are ENHRY and SYGVKD. The CDR3 is 11 amino acids. Assay used: immunoSEQ multiplex PCR; TCRdb lists only in-frame clones, some missing. The data show about 2.3 million clones, over 85% seen once. The sample comes from a study of shared clonotypes between healthy human individuals. The chain joins TRBV10-3 to TRBJ1-2; unclear D gene. This TCR was recovered from a man younger than 35 in good health. Some clones in this sample may be carry-over from other donors' samples. Material: naive CD4+ T cells from PBMCs. Subset described: CD45RA+ positively selected. Here the CDR3 DNA reads TGTGCCATCAGTGGGTCGCGGCAGCGCTTCTTC. It specifies CAISGSRQRFF.